These 16 T cell receptor beta chains came from one sample sequenced in a study of blood T cell repertoires in COVID-19. Assay used: immunoSEQ multiplex PCR; TCRdb lists only in-frame clones, some missing. The sample records 220,000 or so clones, approximately 78% being singletons. The material sequenced was peripheral blood. These receptor sequences come from a woman of 80 years or more with COVID-19, enrolled during active disease.

In the case of this clone: Other DNA sequences within the sample encode an identical CDR3. The V gene is TRBV29-1, the J gene TRBJ2-5; 10 bases fit TRBD1. Germline CDR1 is SQVTM and CDR2 is ANQGSEA. Losses at the gene ends were 0 bases for V and 4 bases for J; bases not matched to a gene: 2. This CDR3 has 14 residues. The CDR3 region is CSVEEWTGGETQYF. The CDR3 coding sequence is TGCAGCGTTGAAGAATGGACAGGGGGAGAGACCCAGTACTTC.

The V call is TRBV19, the J call TRBJ2-1; tentative D call: TRBD2 (5 bases). CDR1 is LNHDA and CDR2 is SQIVND in the germline V gene (reference sequence). V shed 6 bases and J shed 12 bases, with 15 bases lying between them. CDR3 size: 12 residues. The CDR3, as DNA: TGTGCCAGTAGCCCTGCGGGTATTGGGCAGTTCTTC. Translating gives CASSPAGIGQFF.

This clone has only one observation. V is TRBV27 and J is TRBJ1-2; D is unclear. The V end was cut by 4 bases, the J end by 5 bases, with 11 bases between. In germline, CDR1 is MNHEY, CDR2 SMNVEV (reference sequence). The CDR3 runs 13 residues. The CDR3 DNA is TGTGCCAGCAGTTCCCCCCCGGGGTATGGCTACACCTTC. Its translation: CASSSPPGYGYTF.

The V gene is TRBV6-6, the J gene TRBJ1-4, with TRBD1 matching 9 bases. Germline trimming cut 6 bases from V and 8 bases from J; bases unmatched to any gene: 10. Germline CDR1 MNHNY, CDR2 SVGAGI (reference sequence). The CDR3 extends over 15 amino acids. In DNA form, the CDR3 reads TGTGCCAGCAGGACAGGGGGTGGTTTAGGAGAAAAACTGTTTTTT. Its protein is CASRTGGGLGEKLFF.

The chain uses TRBV5-1 and TRBJ1-4; 8 bases map to TRBD1. This CDR3 region has 13 residues. Per germline, CDR1 SGHRS and CDR2 YFSETQ. V was pared by 5 bases and J by 8 bases, with 5 bases of the junction left unmatched. Here the CDR3 DNA reads TGCGCCAGCAGTTCCCGGGACAGGGAAAAACTGTTTTTT. Its protein product is CASSSRDREKLFF.

This sequence joins TRBV4-2 and TRBJ1-1, with D unclear. V was pared by 0 bases and J by 5 bases, with 10 bases between. The germline V gene has CDR1 LGHNA and CDR2 YNFKEQ. The CDR3 length is 14 residues. CDR3 coding DNA: TGTGCCAGCAGCCAAGATCGTTTGCTAACTGAAGCTTTCTTT. It encodes CASSQDRLLTEAFF.

The chain has TRBV19 and TRBJ2-7, with D tentatively TRBD1 (6 bases). Germline values: CDR1 LNHDA, CDR2 SQIVND (reference sequence). V gave up 6 bases and J gave up 3 bases, with 18 bases separating them. This CDR3 contains 15 residues. CDR3 nucleotide sequence: TGTGCCAGTAGCACTAGGACAGTGGGGATCTACGAGCAGTACTTC. This gives the protein CASSTRTVGIYEQYF.

The chain carries TRBV24-1 and TRBJ2-2, with D perhaps matching TRBD2 (5 bases). The CDR3 is 13 amino acids. The V gene's germline CDR1 is KGHDR and CDR2 SFDVKD. V gave up 9 bases and J gave up 2 bases, with 9 bases separating them. CDR3 amino acids: CATARVNTGELFF. As DNA, the CDR3 is TGTGCCACCGCGAGGGTAAACACCGGGGAGCTGTTTTTT.

In this sample, this clone turned up a few times. The V call is TRBV9, the J call TRBJ1-6; maybe TRBD1 (5 bases). Germline CDR1 and CDR2: SGDLS and YYNGEE. V was cut by 3 bases and J by 9 bases, with 16 bases left in between. The CDR3 consists of 15 residues. DNA for the CDR3: TGTGCCAGCAGCGCTTCCAGGGATGCTCTTTCACCCCTCCACTTT. Its protein product is CASSASRDALSPLHF.

J is TRBJ2-1 and V is TRBV3-1 (or the pseudogene TRBV3-2); perhaps TRBD1 as D (6 bases). CDR3 length: 14 residues. The germline V and J ends were trimmed by 5 bases and 8 bases, with 16 bases remaining between them. The V gene's germline CDR1 is LGHDT and CDR2 YNNKEL (reference sequence). The CDR3 nucleotides are TGTGCCAGCAGCACTAGGGGGATTAGCGATGAGCAGTTCTTC. It yields the protein CASSTRGISDEQFF.

The chain is built from TRBV3-1 (or the pseudogene TRBV3-2) and TRBJ2-3; D is undetermined. Trimming removed 0 bases at V and 6 bases at J, with 16 bases between. The germline V gene has CDR1 LGHDT and CDR2 YNNKEL (reference sequence). The CDR3 length is 16 residues. The CDR3 sequence is CASSQDSWVITDTQYF. In nucleotides, the CDR3 is TGTGCCAGCAGCCAAGATAGCTGGGTTATTACTGATACGCAGTATTTT.

The chain employs TRBV18 and TRBJ2-3, with D unclear. With 5 bases removed from V and 0 bases from J, the gap between germline ends came to 6 bases. CDR3 length: 13 amino acids. CDR1 KGHSH and CDR2 LQKENI come from the germline V gene. In nucleotides, the CDR3 is TGTGCCAGCTCATCGACAAGCACAGATACGCAGTATTTT. Translated, it gives CASSSTSTDTQYF.

J is TRBJ1-6 and V is TRBV20-1; 8 bases line up with TRBD1. Germline CDR1 and CDR2: DFQATT and SNEGSKA (reference sequence). This CDR3 is 14 amino acids long. V lost 3 bases to trimming and J lost 7 bases; unmatched junction nucleotides: 5. CDR3 residues: CSASSGGVNSPLHF. CDR3 nucleotides: TGCAGTGCTAGTTCAGGGGGCGTAAATTCACCCCTCCACTTT.

The chain recombines TRBV6-2 or TRBV6-3 with TRBJ2-2; 10 bases fit TRBD1. This CDR3 contains 16 residues. V trimming: 4 bases; J trimming: 5 bases; junction bases outside the gene matches: 7. Germline V gene sequence: CDR1 MNHEY, CDR2 SVGEGT. CDR3 amino acids: CASSFPGTGVTGELFF. The CDR3 bases are TGTGCCAGCAGTTTTCCCGGGACAGGGGTAACCGGGGAGCTGTTTTTT.

The chain carries TRBV10-3 and TRBJ2-3, with 11 bases that match TRBD2. Germline assignment: CDR1 ENHRY and CDR2 SYGVKD. The CDR3 runs 16 residues. V lost 8 bases and J lost 2; bases outside the gene matches: 9. The CDR3 nucleotides are TGTGCCATCGGTAAGACTAGCGGGATTTCCACAGATACGCAGTATTTT. Protein sequence: CAIGKTSGISTDTQYF.

This chain joins TRBV3-1 (or the pseudogene TRBV3-2) and TRBJ2-5, with 12 nucleotides matching TRBD2. The V gene end was trimmed by 2 bases and the J gene end by 6 bases; junction bases not matched to a gene: 7. The CDR3 has 16 amino acids. Germline-derived CDR1 and CDR2 are LGHDT and YNNKEL (reference sequence). The CDR3: CASSQSLAGGQQTQYF. The CDR3 DNA is TGTGCCAGCAGCCAAAGTCTAGCGGGGGGGCAGCAGACCCAGTACTTC.